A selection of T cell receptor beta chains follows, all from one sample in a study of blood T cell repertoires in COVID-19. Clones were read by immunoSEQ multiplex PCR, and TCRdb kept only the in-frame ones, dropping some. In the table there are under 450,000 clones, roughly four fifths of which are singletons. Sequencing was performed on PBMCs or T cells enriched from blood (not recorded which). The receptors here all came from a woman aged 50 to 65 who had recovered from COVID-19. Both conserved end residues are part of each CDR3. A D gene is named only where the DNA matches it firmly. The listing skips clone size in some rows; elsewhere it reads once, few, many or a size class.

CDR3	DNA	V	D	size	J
CASSVGILQGAGNTIYF	TGTGCCAGCAGCGTCGGGATCTTACAGGGAGCGGGAAACACCATATATTTT	TRBV9	-	-	TRBJ1-3
CASSQEGAPASEQYF	TGCGCCAGCAGCCAGGAGGGGGCGCCGGCCTCCGAGCAGTACTTC	TRBV4-3	-	-	TRBJ2-7
CASSPGTGSTDTQYF	TGTGCCAGCAGTCCCGGGACAGGGAGCACAGATACGCAGTATTTT	TRBV6-4	TRBD1	-	TRBJ2-3
CASSQASNQPQHF	TGTGCCAGCAGCCAGGCTTCCAATCAGCCCCAGCATTTT	TRBV4-2	-	-	TRBJ1-5
CASSWGSGRDTQYF	TGCGCCAGCAGCTGGGGTAGCGGGAGGGATACGCAGTATTTT	TRBV5-1	TRBD2	-	TRBJ2-3
CASSYPGHANTEAFF	TGTGCCAGCAGCTACCCGGGACACGCGAACACTGAAGCTTTCTTT	TRBV5-6	-	-	TRBJ1-1
CASAEPTPNYGYTF	TGTGCCAGCGCCGAGCCGACACCTAACTATGGCTACACCTTC	TRBV2	-	-	TRBJ1-2
CASSLAGLAAYEQYF	TGTGCCAGCAGCTTAGCCGGACTAGCGGCCTACGAGCAGTACTTC	TRBV7-2	TRBD2	once	TRBJ2-7
CASSYSAELNYEQYF	TGTGCCAGCAGTTACTCGGCGGAGCTAAACTACGAGCAGTACTTC	TRBV6-5	-	once	TRBJ2-7
CATTQRGSSYNEQFF	TGTGCCACCACTCAGCGGGGGAGCTCCTACAATGAGCAGTTCTTC	TRBV19	TRBD2	-	TRBJ2-1
CAISESGTRVNTEAFF	TGTGCCATCAGTGAGTCGGGTACTAGGGTGAACACTGAAGCTTTCTTT	TRBV10-3	-	-	TRBJ1-1
CATSDQTSGSHNEQFF	TGTGCCACCAGTGACCAGACTAGCGGGAGCCACAATGAGCAGTTCTTC	TRBV24-1	TRBD2	-	TRBJ2-1
CASSDGGGVMTGNIQYF	TGTGCCAGCAGTGACGGGGGAGGGGTTATGACGGGAAACATTCAGTACTTC	TRBV6-4	TRBD2	-	TRBJ2-4
CASSPGTINTGELFF	TGTGCCAGCAGCCCAGGGACTATAAACACCGGGGAGCTGTTTTTT	TRBV5-4	TRBD2	-	TRBJ2-2
CASSSGTGTNYGYTF	TGTGCCAGCAGTTCCGGGACAGGGACTAACTATGGCTACACCTTC	TRBV27	TRBD1	-	TRBJ1-2
CASATGQEQPQHF	TGTGCCTCGGCAACAGGGCAGGAGCAGCCCCAGCATTTT	TRBV30	-	-	TRBJ1-5
CASSPGPATNEKLFF	TGTGCCAGCAGCCCCGGTCCGGCAACTAATGAAAAACTGTTTTTT	TRBV13	-	-	TRBJ1-4
CASRPPIAGGADTQYF	TGTGCCAGCAGACCCCCTATAGCGGGGGGCGCAGATACGCAGTATTTT	TRBV7-9	TRBD2	-	TRBJ2-3
CASSLAGTWGTDTQYF	TGCGCCAGCAGCTTGGCAGGAACGTGGGGCACAGATACGCAGTATTTT	TRBV5-1	-	-	TRBJ2-3
CASSQTGTSGTQYF	TGCGCCAGCAGCCAGACCGGGACTAGCGGGACCCAGTACTTC	TRBV4-3	TRBD2	once	TRBJ2-5
CASSLTRGNTEAFF	TGTGCCAGCAGCTTAACGCGGGGTAACACTGAAGCTTTCTTT	TRBV7-3	-	-	TRBJ1-1
CASVGNFNQPQHF	TGTGCCAGCGTCGGGAATTTTAATCAGCCCCAGCATTTT	TRBV6-5	-	-	TRBJ1-5
CASSHRWPREADTEAFF	TGTGCCAGCAGCCACAGATGGCCTAGGGAGGCGGACACTGAAGCTTTCTTT	TRBV3-1/TRBV3-2	-	-	TRBJ1-1
CAWSEGAYGYTF	TGTGCCTGGAGTGAGGGGGCTTATGGCTACACCTTC	TRBV30	TRBD1	-	TRBJ1-2
CASGSGRNSPLHF	TGTGCCAGCGGTTCAGGAAGGAATTCACCCCTCCACTTT	TRBV12-3/TRBV12-4	-	-	TRBJ1-6
CAWSEIGTENEKLFF	TGTGCCTGGAGTGAAATCGGGACAGAGAATGAAAAACTGTTTTTT	TRBV30	TRBD1	-	TRBJ1-4
CASRKQGQVSNQPQHF	TGTGCCAGCAGGAAACAGGGGCAGGTTAGCAATCAGCCCCAGCATTTT	TRBV27	TRBD1	-	TRBJ1-5
CASRVDGVRGYTF	TGTGCCAGCAGAGTCGACGGGGTCAGGGGCTACACCTTC	TRBV2	-	-	TRBJ1-2
CASSEAHGGEAFF	TGTGCCAGCAGTGAAGCCCACGGGGGTGAAGCTTTCTTT	TRBV2	-	few	TRBJ1-1
CASSVRVPETQYF	TGTGCCAGCAGTGTCCGGGTACCAGAGACCCAGTACTTC	TRBV28	-	once	TRBJ2-5
CAWSGGQGMNYGYTF	TGTGCCTGGAGTGGGGGACAGGGAATGAACTATGGCTACACCTTC	TRBV30	TRBD1	-	TRBJ1-2
CASSLVAGDRADTQYF	TGCGCCAGCAGCTTGGTGGCGGGGGATAGGGCAGATACGCAGTATTTT	TRBV5-1	TRBD2	-	TRBJ2-3
CASSQEPDTIYEQYF	TGTGCCAGCAGCCAAGAACCCGACACAATATACGAGCAGTACTTC	TRBV4-2	-	-	TRBJ2-7
CASSLEVGLGEFF	TGTGCCAGCAGCTTAGAGGTTGGACTAGGCGAGTTCTTC	TRBV11-3	TRBD2	-	TRBJ2-1
CASGPTDTQYF	TGTGCCAGCGGCCCCACAGATACGCAGTATTTT	TRBV6-6	-	-	TRBJ2-3
CASSSGVYEQYF	TGTGCCAGCAGTTCGGGGGTCTACGAGCAGTACTTC	TRBV6-2/TRBV6-3	-	-	TRBJ2-7
CASTQTDRAGNEQYF	TGCGCCAGCACTCAAACCGACAGGGCTGGGAACGAGCAGTACTTC	TRBV5-1	TRBD1	-	TRBJ2-7
CASSIARTSEKLFF	TGTGCCAGTAGTATTGCGCGGACATCTGAAAAACTGTTTTTT	TRBV19	-	-	TRBJ1-4
CASRDRGGNTEAFF	TGTGCCAGCAGGGACAGGGGGGGGAACACTGAAGCTTTCTTT	TRBV6-5	TRBD1	once	TRBJ1-1
CAWSGQGAGYGYTF	TGTGCCTGGAGCGGACAGGGGGCAGGCTATGGCTACACCTTC	TRBV30	TRBD1	-	TRBJ1-2
CSVETVAGGGAGVNIQYF	TGCAGCGTTGAAACTGTCGCTGGCGGGGGGGCCGGGGTAAACATTCAGTACTTC	TRBV29-1	TRBD2	-	TRBJ2-4
CAWANTGELFF	TGTGCCTGGGCTAACACCGGGGAGCTGTTTTTT	TRBV30	-	-	TRBJ2-2
CASAGGQHSNQPQHF	TGTGCCTCCGCCGGCGGACAGCATAGCAATCAGCCCCAGCATTTT	TRBV19	-	-	TRBJ1-5
CASSLLGGLELDYGYTF	TGTGCCAGCAGTTTATTAGGAGGGTTGGAATTGGACTATGGCTACACCTTC	TRBV27	-	-	TRBJ1-2
CASSYGKLKSYNEQFF	TGTGCCAGCAGTTATGGCAAACTAAAGTCCTACAATGAGCAGTTCTTC	TRBV6-2/TRBV6-3	-	-	TRBJ2-1
CASSLLAGIYNEQFF	TGTGCCAGCAGCCTACTAGCGGGGATTTACAATGAGCAGTTCTTC	TRBV11-3	TRBD2	once	TRBJ2-1
CAWITPGQASGYTF	TGTGCCTGGATCACCCCGGGACAGGCATCTGGCTACACCTTC	TRBV30	TRBD1	-	TRBJ1-2
CASSPRTANTEAFF	TGTGCCAGCTCACCACGGACAGCTAACACTGAAGCTTTCTTT	TRBV18	-	-	TRBJ1-1
CASSPGSISYEQYF	TGTGCCAGTAGTCCCGGGTCTATATCCTACGAGCAGTACTTC	TRBV19	-	-	TRBJ2-7
CASSPPVRAGSNGYTF	TGTGCCAGCAGCCCCCCCGTTCGGGCAGGGTCCAATGGCTACACCTTC	TRBV7-2	-	-	TRBJ1-2
CASSLFGGTGNTEAFF	TGTGCCAGCAGTTTATTTGGAGGGACAGGGAACACTGAAGCTTTCTTT	TRBV27	TRBD1	once	TRBJ1-1
CASRLAGGPIDTQYF	TGTGCCAGCAGACTAGCGGGGGGGCCGATAGATACGCAGTATTTT	TRBV7-2	TRBD2	-	TRBJ2-3